The clone carrying this T cell receptor (beta chain) was counted between two and nine times. Its antigen remains unidentified. The record originates from a study of T-cell memory formation after mild COVID-19. The germline V gene has CDR1 SGHRS and CDR2 YFSETQ. V was pared by 0 bases and J by 8 bases, with 8 bases of the junction left unmatched. This CDR3 contains 15 residues. Study findings and constraints: Memory sampled before infection contained some responding clones, suggesting cross-reactive memory joined. The study found balanced CD4/CD8 in clones contracting day 15 to 85 and a CD4+ lean in later expanders.

One entry per CDR3 protein results from TCRdb running MiXCR on the 5' RACE reads. This sample has about 210,000 distinct CDR3 sequences, with around 30% found just once. The sample was PBMCs or a T cell subset sorted from them (not recorded which). This receptor was identified in an adult woman who had mild COVID-19 (a few samples of this study predate the infection). Cell type and time point are not known. V gene TRBV5-1 combines with J gene TRBJ2-1, with TRBD1 identical over 7 bases. As DNA, the CDR3 is TGCGCCAGCAGCTTGGCCGCCAAGGGGGCGGATGAGCAGTTCTTC. Translating it yields CASSLAAKGADEQFF.